This is a list of T cell receptor beta chains from one sample in a study of shared clonotypes between healthy human individuals. Assay: immunoSEQ multiplex PCR; the TCRdb copy retains only in-frame clones and omits some. The sample records roughly 1,100,000 clones, about 77% being singletons. Material: memory CD4+ T cells sorted from blood. Every receptor here comes from a man between 18 and 35 years old in good health. CDR3s include the opening cysteine and the closing phenylalanine or tryptophan. Fields, in order: CDR3 length, J gene, V gene, clone size, D gene, CDR3 DNA, CDR3 protein. D genes are given only for firm matches. Some rows mark clone size as missing; the rest say once, few, many or name a class of expanded clone.

CDR3 length: 15
J gene: TRBJ2-3
V gene: TRBV7-2
clone size: once
D gene: -
CDR3 DNA: TGTGCCAGCAGCCCGCCCCCCGGGGCCGGAGATACGCAGTATTTT
CDR3 protein: CASSPPPGAGDTQYF

CDR3 length: 15
J gene: TRBJ2-7
V gene: TRBV19
clone size: -
D gene: -
CDR3 DNA: TGTGCCAGTAGTATAAGCGGAGGGGGGCCCTACGAGCAGTACTTC
CDR3 protein: CASSISGGGPYEQYF

CDR3 length: 12
J gene: TRBJ1-1
V gene: TRBV30
clone size: -
D gene: -
CDR3 DNA: TGTGCCACGACGGTTATGAACACTGAAGCTTTCTTT
CDR3 protein: CATTVMNTEAFF

CDR3 length: 13
J gene: TRBJ1-2
V gene: TRBV2
clone size: -
D gene: -
CDR3 DNA: TGTGCCAGCAGACCGGACGGCCCCTATGGCTACACCTTC
CDR3 protein: CASRPDGPYGYTF

CDR3 length: 14
J gene: TRBJ1-2
V gene: TRBV27
clone size: -
D gene: TRBD1
CDR3 DNA: TGTGCCAGCAGTTTGACAGGGAGCCCGTATGGCTACACCTTC
CDR3 protein: CASSLTGSPYGYTF

CDR3 length: 15
J gene: TRBJ2-7
V gene: TRBV11-3
clone size: -
D gene: -
CDR3 DNA: TGTGCCAGCAGCTTAGGGGGGACACTTTCGGACGAGCAGTACTTC
CDR3 protein: CASSLGGTLSDEQYF

CDR3 length: 14
J gene: TRBJ2-1
V gene: TRBV28
clone size: -
D gene: TRBD1
CDR3 DNA: TGTGCCAGCAGTTTAAATACCTTTGGGACAGACACGTTCTTC
CDR3 protein: CASSLNTFGTDTFF

CDR3 length: 15
J gene: TRBJ2-2
V gene: TRBV10-3
clone size: -
D gene: -
CDR3 DNA: TGTGCCATCAGTGAGTATAGGTCGAACACCGGGGAGCTGTTTTTT
CDR3 protein: CAISEYRSNTGELFF

CDR3 length: 19
J gene: TRBJ2-5
V gene: TRBV5-6
clone size: -
D gene: TRBD2
CDR3 DNA: TGTGCCAGCAGCCTAGCGGACCTTCGGGACCGGGCGGGACAAGAGACCCAGTACTTC
CDR3 protein: CASSLADLRDRAGQETQYF

CDR3 length: 16
J gene: TRBJ1-1
V gene: TRBV7-8
clone size: -
D gene: -
CDR3 DNA: TGTGCCAGCAGCCGACCCGAGTTTTCTGCTCTCACTGAAGCTTTCTTT
CDR3 protein: CASSRPEFSALTEAFF

CDR3 length: 16
J gene: TRBJ1-6
V gene: TRBV19
clone size: -
D gene: -
CDR3 DNA: TGTGCCAGTAGTTCCCGGACCAGGGGCTATAATTCACCCCTCCACTTT
CDR3 protein: CASSSRTRGYNSPLHF

CDR3 length: 14
J gene: TRBJ1-2
V gene: TRBV19
clone size: -
D gene: TRBD1
CDR3 DNA: TGTGCCAGTAGTGCAAGGGACAGGCTGTATGGCTACACCTTC
CDR3 protein: CASSARDRLYGYTF

CDR3 length: 14
J gene: TRBJ2-7
V gene: TRBV7-8
clone size: -
D gene: -
CDR3 DNA: TGTGCCAGCAGCTATACGACGGACTCCTACGAGCAGTACTTC
CDR3 protein: CASSYTTDSYEQYF

CDR3 length: 13
J gene: TRBJ2-1
V gene: TRBV6-6
clone size: -
D gene: -
CDR3 DNA: TGTGCCAGCAGTAGGATTTCTTACAATGAGCAGTTCTTC
CDR3 protein: CASSRISYNEQFF

CDR3 length: 11
J gene: TRBJ1-2
V gene: TRBV6-5
clone size: few
D gene: -
CDR3 DNA: TGTGCCAGCAGTTACAACTATGGCTACACCTTC
CDR3 protein: CASSYNYGYTF

CDR3 length: 15
J gene: TRBJ2-2
V gene: TRBV19
clone size: -
D gene: -
CDR3 DNA: TGTGCCAGTAGTATTGTGGCCTTGAACACCGGGGAGCTGTTTTTT
CDR3 protein: CASSIVALNTGELFF

CDR3 length: 15
J gene: TRBJ1-2
V gene: TRBV5-4
clone size: -
D gene: TRBD1
CDR3 DNA: TGTGCCAGCAGCACTGGGGGAGGGGGCGCCTATGGCTACACCTTC
CDR3 protein: CASSTGGGGAYGYTF

CDR3 length: 17
J gene: TRBJ2-3
V gene: TRBV5-1
clone size: -
D gene: TRBD2
CDR3 DNA: TGCGCCAGCAGCTTTGGACTAGCGGGAGGGCCGAAAGATACGCAGTATTTT
CDR3 protein: CASSFGLAGGPKDTQYF

CDR3 length: 15
J gene: TRBJ2-3
V gene: TRBV29-1
clone size: -
D gene: TRBD1
CDR3 DNA: TGCAGCGTACCCAAACAGGGGGCGGGGACAGATACGCAGTATTTT
CDR3 protein: CSVPKQGAGTDTQYF

CDR3 length: 14
J gene: TRBJ1-1
V gene: TRBV4-3
clone size: -
D gene: TRBD1
CDR3 DNA: TGCGCCAGCAGCCAAGCAGACAGGGAGGCTGAAGCTTTCTTT
CDR3 protein: CASSQADREAEAFF

CDR3 length: 14
J gene: TRBJ1-1
V gene: TRBV6-6
clone size: once
D gene: -
CDR3 DNA: TGTGCCAGCAGTTACCCGGAGAGGGACACTGAAGCTTTCTTT
CDR3 protein: CASSYPERDTEAFF

CDR3 length: 14
J gene: TRBJ2-7
V gene: TRBV18
clone size: few
D gene: TRBD2
CDR3 DNA: TGTGCCAGCTCACCCGGGACTATGACCTACGAGCAGTACTTC
CDR3 protein: CASSPGTMTYEQYF

CDR3 length: 15
J gene: TRBJ2-2
V gene: TRBV19
clone size: -
D gene: TRBD2
CDR3 DNA: TGTGCCAGTAGTCAAAGACTAGCAGACACCGGGGAGCTGTTTTTT
CDR3 protein: CASSQRLADTGELFF

CDR3 length: 13
J gene: TRBJ2-3
V gene: TRBV6-5
clone size: -
D gene: -
CDR3 DNA: TGTGCCAGCAGTCTCCGAAGACAGGAGGCGCAGTATTTT
CDR3 protein: CASSLRRQEAQYF

CDR3 length: 12
J gene: TRBJ1-2
V gene: TRBV6-5
clone size: -
D gene: -
CDR3 DNA: TGTGCCAGCAGTCCTATCGGGTATGGCTACACCTTC
CDR3 protein: CASSPIGYGYTF

CDR3 length: 14
J gene: TRBJ2-7
V gene: TRBV5-1
clone size: -
D gene: -
CDR3 DNA: TGCGCCAGCAGCTTGGGAGGGTCATCTAACGAGCAGTACTTC
CDR3 protein: CASSLGGSSNEQYF

CDR3 length: 13
J gene: TRBJ1-4
V gene: TRBV10-1
clone size: -
D gene: -
CDR3 DNA: TGCGCCAGCAGTGAATTGGCGGGGGGAAAACTGTTTTTT
CDR3 protein: CASSELAGGKLFF

CDR3 length: 16
J gene: TRBJ2-4
V gene: TRBV9
clone size: -
D gene: TRBD1
CDR3 DNA: TGTGCCAGCAGCGCCCCCGGGACAGGTTCCAAAAACATTCAGTACTTC
CDR3 protein: CASSAPGTGSKNIQYF

CDR3 length: 16
J gene: TRBJ2-1
V gene: TRBV2
clone size: -
D gene: TRBD2
CDR3 DNA: TGTGCCAGCAGTGAACTAGCGGGGGGGTCCTACAATGAGCAGTTCTTC
CDR3 protein: CASSELAGGSYNEQFF

CDR3 length: 13
J gene: TRBJ1-2
V gene: TRBV19
clone size: -
D gene: -
CDR3 DNA: TGTGCCAGTAGTACGCAGGGAATCAGCGGCTACACCTTC
CDR3 protein: CASSTQGISGYTF

CDR3 length: 13
J gene: TRBJ2-2
V gene: TRBV6-1
clone size: -
D gene: -
CDR3 DNA: TGTGCCAGCAGTGTCTTGGACACCGGGGAGCTGTTTTTT
CDR3 protein: CASSVLDTGELFF

CDR3 length: 13
J gene: TRBJ1-4
V gene: TRBV28
clone size: -
D gene: TRBD1
CDR3 DNA: TGTGCCACGGACAGGGGAGGTCGGGGAAAACTGTTTTTT
CDR3 protein: CATDRGGRGKLFF

CDR3 length: 15
J gene: TRBJ2-7
V gene: TRBV11-3
clone size: -
D gene: TRBD1
CDR3 DNA: TGTGCCAGCAGCACAACGACAGGGGCGGCTTACGAGCAGTACTTC
CDR3 protein: CASSTTTGAAYEQYF

CDR3 length: 14
J gene: TRBJ1-6
V gene: TRBV15
clone size: -
D gene: TRBD1
CDR3 DNA: TGTGCCACCAGCAGTAACAGGGGTCCCTCACCCCTCCACTTT
CDR3 protein: CATSSNRGPSPLHF

CDR3 length: 14
J gene: TRBJ2-7
V gene: TRBV11-3
clone size: -
D gene: -
CDR3 DNA: TGTGCCAGCAGCGTCGGAGGCTACAACTACGAGCAGTACTTC
CDR3 protein: CASSVGGYNYEQYF

CDR3 length: 16
J gene: TRBJ1-1
V gene: TRBV2
clone size: -
D gene: TRBD1
CDR3 DNA: TGTGCCAGCAAACCTTCGGACAGGGGCGTATTCACTGAAGCTTTCTTT
CDR3 protein: CASKPSDRGVFTEAFF